These 21 T cell receptor beta chains came from one sample sequenced in a study of Graves' ophthalmopathy and Graves' hyperthyroidism. The authors amplified TCR beta CDR3 regions from RNA transcripts. After a first-round RT-PCR with HTBI primers, a second-round multiplex PCR was run. One entry per CDR3 protein, called by TCRdb with MiXCR from the multiplex PCR reads. The sample lists hundreds of thousands of distinct CDR3 sequences, 15% to 19% occurring once. Sequenced sample: peripheral blood. The source is a woman between 18 and 29 years old with stable Graves' hyperthyroidism.

In its sample, this clonotype was seen many times. The chain carries TRBV7-2 and TRBJ2-7, with TRBD2 matching over 8 bases. The CDR3 covers 16 residues. Germline V gene data show CDR1 as SGHTA and CDR2 as FQGNSA. The junction had 7 bases not matched to a gene; V was cut back by 0 bases and J by 3 bases. This CDR3 is CASSLATSGLGYEQYF. The DNA of the CDR3 is TGTGCCAGCAGCTTAGCAACTAGCGGCCTAGGCTACGAGCAGTACTTC.

The sample holds many counts of this clonotype. The CDR3: CASSREAGTIYEQYF. As DNA, the CDR3 is TGTGCCAGTAGCCGAGAGGCTGGGACAATCTACGAGCAGTACTTC. V is TRBV19 and J is TRBJ2-7; D is perhaps TRBD1 (6 bases). This CDR3 has 15 residues. The ends were cut back, 6 bases at V and 3 bases at J, with 18 bases in the middle. Germline loops: CDR1 LNHDA, CDR2 SQIVND (reference sequence). The variable domain in full, completed from reference TRBV19 and TRBJ2-7, reads DGGITQSPKYLFRKEGQNVTLSCEQNLNHDAMYWYRQDPGQGLRLIYYSQIVNDFQKGDIAEGYSVSREKKESFPLTVTSAQKNPTAFYLCASSREAGTIYEQYFGPGTRLTVT.

This clonotype was found many times. The rearrangement links TRBV12-3 or TRBV12-4 to TRBJ1-5; 7 nucleotides line up with TRBD1. CDR3 length: 14 residues. The V gene end was trimmed by 7 bases and the J gene end by 4 bases; junction bases not matched to a gene: 7. CDR3 nucleotide sequence: TGTGCCAGCAACCTACAGGGGAAGAATCAGCCCCAGCATTTT. It specifies CASNLQGKNQPQHF.

This clonotype was seen at least ten times. The rearrangement links TRBV6-5 to TRBJ2-7; no firm D call. The length of the CDR3 is 12 residues. Germline CDR1 MNHEY, CDR2 SVGAGI. Trimming stripped 5 bases from V and 7 bases from J, with 12 bases between. CDR3 residues: CASSNQPEEQYF. Written as DNA, the CDR3 is TGTGCCAGCAGTAACCAGCCGGAGGAGCAGTACTTC.

At least ten counts were recorded for this clonotype. This chain joins TRBV5-1 and TRBJ2-5; tentative D call: TRBD1 (5 bases). Germline-derived CDR1 and CDR2 are SGHRS and YFSETQ. This CDR3 has 16 amino acids. Trimming removed 0 bases at V and 1 base at J, with 13 bases between. CDR3: CASSLALGQPQETQYF. The CDR3 DNA reads as TGCGCCAGCAGCTTGGCATTAGGACAACCCCAAGAGACCCAGTACTTC.

The rearrangement uses TRBV11-2 and TRBJ2-5; D gene ambiguous. The CDR3 covers 12 residues. Germline CDR1 reads SGHAT; CDR2 reads FQNNGV. Trimming removed 5 bases from V and 5 bases from J, with 9 bases in between. CDR3 amino acids: CASSPGWETQYF. DNA of the CDR3: TGTGCCAGCAGCCCAGGCTGGGAGACCCAGTACTTC. Based on the CDR3 plus reference TRBV11-2 and TRBJ2-5, the full variable domain is EAGVAQSPRYKIIEKRQSVAFWCNPISGHATLYWYQQILGQGPKLLIQFQNNGVVDDSQLPKDRFSAERLKGVDSTLKIQPAKLEDSAVYLCASSPGWETQYFGPGTRLLVL.

This clonotype appeared many times. The V call is TRBV14, the J call TRBJ1-2; 7 positions match TRBD1. This CDR3 contains 13 residues. With V trimmed by 4 bases and J by 8 bases, 7 bases remained unmatched. Looked up from germline, CDR1 is SGHDN and CDR2 is FVKESK. CDR3 amino acids: CASSPQGEVGYTF. In DNA, the CDR3 is TGTGCCAGCAGCCCCCAGGGGGAAGTGGGCTACACCTTC.

At least ten counts were recorded for this clonotype. The V gene is TRBV6-1, the J gene TRBJ1-2; 7 bases map to TRBD1. The germline V gene has CDR1 MNHNS and CDR2 SASEGT. The CDR3 extends over 12 amino acids. Trimming at V came to 6 bases and at J to 4 bases, leaving 2 bases not matched to a gene. CDR3 sequence (DNA): TGTGCCAGCAGCTGGGACAGCTATGGCTACACCTTC. This encodes CASSWDSYGYTF.

For the CDR3, the DNA is TGCAGCGTTGAAGATCTGAGGGGCACTGAAGCTTTCTTT. The encoded protein is CSVEDLRGTEAFF. The chain uses TRBV29-1 and TRBJ1-1; possible D gene TRBD1, 5 bases. With 0 bases removed from V and 4 bases from J, the gap between germline ends came to 9 bases. The length of the CDR3 is 13 residues. Germline V gene data show CDR1 as SQVTM and CDR2 as ANQGSEA.

This clonotype was detected ten times or more. The CDR3 coding sequence is TGCAGCGTTGAAGAGGGGGCGTCGAGGGAAGCTTTCTTT. This gives the protein CSVEEGASREAFF. V usage is TRBV29-1 and J usage is TRBJ1-1, with a possible D match to TRBD1 (6 bases). The germline CDR1 and CDR2 sequences are SQVTM and ANQGSEA. The CDR3 extends over 13 amino acids. The V and J ends lost 0 bases and 8 bases respectively, with 13 bases between them.

This clonotype was seen only a few times. V is TRBV5-1 and J is TRBJ2-2; D remains ambiguous. Trimming removed 0 bases from V and 0 bases from J, with 6 bases in between. CDR3 length: 15 residues. Germline CDR1 is SGHRS and CDR2 is YFSETQ. In nucleotides, the CDR3 is TGCGCCAGCAGCTTGGTAACAGCGAACACCGGGGAGCTGTTTTTT. Translating it yields CASSLVTANTGELFF.

This rearrangement joins TRBV29-1 to TRBJ1-2; D is unclear. CDR1 and CDR2 from the germline V gene are SQVTM and ANQGSEA. This CDR3 has 14 residues. The germline V and J ends were trimmed by 2 bases and 2 bases, with 12 bases remaining between them. CDR3 DNA: TGCAGCGTTGAAACTGTGCCCGCAAACTATGGCTACACCTTC. This translates into CSVETVPANYGYTF.

As regards this clonotype: This may be a read error: a much more frequent sequence differs by one nucleotide. This chain links TRBV6-1 with TRBJ1-2; D call uncertain. This CDR3 is 15 amino acids long. Trimming took off 6 bases at V and 1 base at J, with 15 bases between the two ends. Germline assignment: CDR1 MNHNS and CDR2 SASEGT. The CDR3 protein is CASRSIRTYNYGYTF. The CDR3 DNA sequence: TGTGCCAGCAGGTCCATCCGAACATATAACTATGGCTACACCTTC.

This clonotype was seen many times. The chain links TRBV15 to TRBJ1-1; 8 positions match TRBD1. Germline V CDR1 and CDR2: LNHNV, YYDKDF (reference sequence). The CDR3 consists of 14 residues. The V gene end was trimmed by 3 bases and the J gene end by 1 base; junction bases not matched to a gene: 1. CDR3 sequence: CATSSGTGNTEAFF. CDR3 coding DNA: TGTGCCACCAGCAGCGGGACAGGGAACACTGAAGCTTTCTTT.

This clonotype was counted at least ten times. This chain joins TRBV19 and TRBJ1-2; D gene uncertain. Trimming pared 1 base from V and 3 bases from J, leaving 15 bases between. The CDR3 sequence is 16 residues long. CDR1 is LNHDA, CDR2 SQIVND, per germline (reference sequence). CDR3: CASSIGRTVDYYGYTF. In DNA, the CDR3 is TGTGCCAGTAGTATAGGAAGAACAGTGGACTACTATGGCTACACCTTC.

This clonotype was recorded at least ten times. V and J are TRBV15 and TRBJ2-5; TRBD1 matches at 9 bases. The CDR3 runs 16 residues. The V gene end was trimmed by 0 bases and the J gene end by 6 bases; junction bases not matched to a gene: 8. Germline V gene data show CDR1 as LNHNV and CDR2 as YYDKDF (reference sequence). CDR3 residues: CATSRDKGQGTKTQYF. The CDR3 DNA follows: TGTGCCACCAGCAGAGATAAGGGACAGGGTACAAAGACCCAGTACTTC.

This clonotype came up many times. V and J are TRBV12-3 or TRBV12-4 and TRBJ2-2; TRBD1 aligns across 7 bases. With 4 bases clipped from V and 7 bases from J, the junction kept 3 bases outside the gene matches. The CDR3 is 13 amino acids. As DNA, the CDR3 is TGTGCCAGCAGTTCCGGACAGGTCGGGGAGCTGTTTTTT. It codes for CASSSGQVGELFF.

This clonotype was seen many times. The V gene is TRBV10-3, the J gene TRBJ1-1; no reliable D call. Germline V gene lookup returns CDR1 ENHRY and CDR2 SYGVKD. V gave up 6 bases and J gave up 2 bases, with 10 bases separating them. This CDR3 is built from 13 residues. The CDR3 coding sequence is TGTGCCATCAGACAAAGGGATAACACTGAAGCTTTCTTT. As protein: CAIRQRDNTEAFF.

On this clonotype: A much bigger clone sits one base away, suggesting this may be a read error. The rearrangement joins TRBV6-2 or TRBV6-3 to TRBJ1-5; no clear D gene. CDR1 and CDR2 from the germline V gene are MNHEY and SVGEGT. The CDR3 length is 15 residues. V was pared by 4 bases and J by 2 bases, with 12 bases between. The CDR3 protein is CASSSRPNRNQPQHF. The CDR3 DNA reads TGTGCCAGCAGTTCCCGGCCGAATCGCAATCAGCCCCAGCATTTT.

This clonotype came up many times. V and J are TRBV5-1 and TRBJ2-7, with D possibly called TRBD1 or TRBD2 (7 bases each). CDR1 is SGHRS and CDR2 is YFSETQ in the germline V gene. V gave up 5 bases and J gave up 5 bases, with 17 bases separating them. The CDR3 length is 14 residues. Here the CDR3 reads CASSSDREGNEQYF. In DNA, the CDR3 is TGCGCCAGCAGTTCAGACAGGGAGGGGAACGAGCAGTACTTC. The entire variable domain, with the rest obtained from reference TRBV5-1 and TRBJ2-7, is as follows: KAGVTQTPRYLIKTRGQQVTLSCSPISGHRSVSWYQQTPGQGLQFLFEYFSETQRNKGNFPGRFSGRQFSNSRSEMNVSTLELGDSALYLCASSSDREGNEQYFGPGTRLTVT.

This clonotype was recorded at least ten times. The J gene is TRBJ1-1, the V gene TRBV6-1; D remains unclear. V was clipped by 6 bases and J by 4 bases, with 15 bases between them. The CDR3 covers 14 residues. The germline gives CDR1 MNHNS, CDR2 SASEGT. This chain's CDR3 is CASSNQVYGTEAFF. The CDR3 DNA reads as TGTGCCAGCAGCAATCAGGTTTATGGCACTGAAGCTTTCTTT.